This entry lists 16 T cell receptor beta chains sequenced from one sample in a study of EBV T-cell therapy then PD-1 blockade in nasopharyngeal carcinoma. The data were produced by immunoSEQ multiplex PCR, yet TCRdb's version contains in-frame clones alone and is incomplete. This sample carries 15,000 to 20,000 clones, almost 85% of them seen once, and the ten largest clones take around 30%. Antigens for these TCRs are unknown. The treatment: AdE1-LMPpoly-expanded autologous EBV-specific T-cell therapy followed by anti-PD-1 nivolumab. The source was CD8+ T cells from blood, collected between days 25 and 35 from a patient whose treatment included autologous EBV-specific T cells and nivolumab. The receptors derive from a man aged 35 to 55 with nasopharyngeal carcinoma.

V is TRBV18 and J is TRBJ1-5; 8 bases line up with TRBD1. This CDR3 is built from 16 residues. The V gene end was trimmed by 3 bases and the J gene end by 6 bases; junction bases not matched to a gene: 10. The germline gives CDR1 KGHSH, CDR2 LQKENI. CDR3 loop: CASSPGDRREGQPQHF. CDR3 DNA: TGTGCCAGCTCACCCGGGGACAGGAGAGAAGGTCAGCCCCAGCATTTT. Variable domain in full (rest from reference TRBV18 and TRBJ1-5): NAGVMQNPRHLVRRRGQEARLRCSPMKGHSHVYWYRQLPEEGLKFMVYLQKENIIDESGMPKERFSAEFPKEGPSILRIQQVVRGDSAAYFCASSPGDRREGQPQHFGDGTRLSIL.

This chain joins TRBV7-8 and TRBJ2-5, with D possibly matching TRBD1 (6 bases). This CDR3 has 15 residues. Germline CDR1 reads SGHVS; CDR2 reads FQNEAQ. Trimming shortened V by 5 bases and J by 8 bases, and 21 bases separated the two germline ends. The CDR3 DNA reads as TGTGCCAGCAGCCCCTTCGGGCAGGGGACGGATACCCAGTACTTC. It translates to CASSPFGQGTDTQYF.

This chain uses TRBV6-6 with TRBJ2-3, with D possibly matching TRBD2 (6 bases). Trimming cost V 2 bases and J 6 bases, with 12 bases left between them. The CDR3 is 14 residues long. CDR1 and CDR2 from the germline V gene are MNHNY and SVGAGI (reference sequence). CDR3 in amino acids: CASSYTPGRDTQYF. In DNA form, the CDR3 reads TGTGCCAGCAGTTACACCCCAGGGAGGGATACGCAGTATTTT.

V usage is TRBV28 and J usage is TRBJ1-2; 7 bases line up with TRBD1. The CDR3 sequence is 13 residues long. Looked up from germline, CDR1 is MDHEN and CDR2 is SYDVKM. Unmatched junction bases numbered 8, after V lost 5 bases and J lost 8 bases. The CDR3, as DNA: TGTGCCAGCAGTGCCCGACAGGGAGGGGGCTACACCTTC. Protein: CASSARQGGGYTF.

J is TRBJ1-2 and V is TRBV4-1; D possibly corresponds to TRBD1 (5 bases). This CDR3 region has 15 residues. Trimming pared 1 base from V and 0 bases from J, leaving 9 bases between. Germline V gene data show CDR1 as MGHRA and CDR2 as YSYEKL. DNA for the CDR3: TGCGCCAGCAGCCAAGTGGGGGGAGCTAACTATGGCTACACCTTC. This translates into CASSQVGGANYGYTF.

The chain couples TRBV5-1 to TRBJ1-2; no clear D gene. The germline V gene encodes CDR1 SGHRS and CDR2 YFSETQ. The CDR3 runs 13 residues. V was trimmed by 5 bases and J by 1 base, leaving 9 bases between them. CDR3 residues: CASSGGHNYGYTF. CDR3 DNA: TGCGCCAGCAGTGGTGGGCATAACTATGGCTACACCTTC. Drawing the rest from reference TRBV5-1 and TRBJ1-2, the complete variable domain is KAGVTQTPRYLIKTRGQQVTLSCSPISGHRSVSWYQQTPGQGLQFLFEYFSETQRNKGNFPGRFSGRQFSNSRSEMNVSTLELGDSALYLCASSGGHNYGYTFGSGTRLTVV.

This clone has more than one count but fewer than ten. This chain links TRBV19 with TRBJ1-1; D is possibly TRBD1 (5 bases). V lost 7 bases to trimming and J lost 4 bases, with 19 bases between them. The CDR3 spans 15 residues. The germline V gene has CDR1 LNHDA and CDR2 SQIVND (reference sequence). This CDR3 is CASTPPGRDVTEAFF. The CDR3 nucleotides read TGTGCCAGTACCCCCCCAGGGCGGGATGTCACTGAAGCTTTCTTT. The whole variable domain, remainder taken from reference TRBV19 and TRBJ1-1, is DGGITQSPKYLFRKEGQNVTLSCEQNLNHDAMYWYRQDPGQGLRLIYYSQIVNDFQKGDIAEGYSVSREKKESFPLTVTSAQKNPTAFYLCASTPPGRDVTEAFFGQGTRLTVV.

In this sample, this clone turned up once. The V call is TRBV2, the J call TRBJ1-3, with TRBD1 identical over 8 bases. The J segment lost 0 bases and the V segment lost 10 bases, leaving 5 bases of the junction unmatched. CDR1 is SNHLY, CDR2 FYNNEI, per germline. This CDR3 comprises 14 residues. The CDR3 region has the DNA TGTGCCAATATTGGACAGGGCTCTGGAAACACCATATATTTT. This gives the protein CANIGQGSGNTIYF.

The chain uses TRBV7-8 and TRBJ2-5; D gene unclear. Trimming stripped 1 base from V and 0 bases from J, with 6 bases between. The CDR3 covers 14 residues. Germline V gives CDR1 SGHVS, CDR2 FQNEAQ. The CDR3 reads CASSLEAHQETQYF. CDR3 DNA sequence: TGTGCCAGCAGCTTAGAGGCCCACCAAGAGACCCAGTACTTC.

A few counts support this clone. The rearrangement joins TRBV4-2 to TRBJ1-5; 7 bases match TRBD1. The CDR3 is made up of 13 amino acids. V dropped 0 bases and J dropped 15; count of bases not matched to a gene: 8. Germline assignment: CDR1 LGHNA and CDR2 YNFKEQ. The chain's CDR3 is CASSQEGQVNLHF. The CDR3 DNA reads as TGTGCCAGCAGCCAAGAAGGACAGGTCAATTTGCATTTT.

This chain connects TRBV4-1 to TRBJ2-1; 10 nucleotides line up with TRBD1. There are 15 residues in the CDR3. Germline CDR1 is MGHRA and CDR2 is YSYEKL. Unmatched junction bases numbered 8, after V lost 7 bases and J lost 5 bases. CDR3 residues: CASKSGTGVHNEQFF. As DNA, the CDR3 is TGCGCCAGCAAGTCCGGGACAGGGGTTCACAATGAGCAGTTCTTC.

The V and J genes are TRBV27 and TRBJ1-1; 10 nucleotides match TRBD1. The germline gives CDR1 MNHEY, CDR2 SMNVEV (reference sequence). The length of the CDR3 is 13 residues. The trim removed 8 bases at V and 7 bases at J, leaving 7 bases unmatched. The CDR3 bases are TGTGCCAGCGCCGGGACAGGGGCCTTTGAAGCTTTCTTT. It encodes CASAGTGAFEAFF.

The chain couples TRBV6-5 to TRBJ1-1; D remains ambiguous. V lost 7 bases and J 4 bases, leaving 7 bases between the germline ends. The CDR3 is 11 amino acids. Germline V gives CDR1 MNHEY, CDR2 SVGAGI. The CDR3 sequence: CASKGSTEAFF. The CDR3 DNA is TGTGCCAGCAAGGGATCCACTGAAGCTTTCTTT.

This sequence joins TRBV29-1 and TRBJ2-2; possibly TRBD2 for D (5 bases). V was trimmed by 8 bases and J by 3 bases, leaving 13 bases between them. The CDR3 consists of 13 residues. Looked up from germline, CDR1 is SQVTM and CDR2 is ANQGSEA. In DNA form, the CDR3 reads TGCAGCATATCGGGGAGATACACCGGGGAGCTGTTTTTT. Amino acid sequence: CSISGRYTGELFF.

This clone occurred once. The chain employs TRBV9 and TRBJ1-2; 7 bases are a match to TRBD1. The CDR3 has 14 amino acids. Looked up from germline, CDR1 is SGDLS and CDR2 is YYNGEE. Trimming cost V 3 bases and J 6 bases; bases outside gene matches: 8. The CDR3 coding sequence is TGTGCCAGCAGCGGCTCACAGGGGTGGAATGGCTACACCTTC. Translation gives CASSGSQGWNGYTF.

The genes are TRBV4-3 and TRBJ2-7, with D hard to call. The CDR3 is 14 amino acids. V dropped 0 bases and J dropped 2 bases, with 8 bases sitting between them. Germline CDR1 and CDR2: LGHNA and YSLEER. The CDR3 here is CASSQDHGAYEQYF. The CDR3 nucleotides read TGCGCCAGCAGCCAAGACCACGGCGCCTACGAGCAGTACTTC.